This TCR beta chain was captured by sequencing in a study of blood T cell repertoires in COVID-19. About the study: Samples came from the United States, Italy and Spain, spanning acute and convalescent COVID-19. In each case, the material was cDNA or gDNA derived from T cells, B-cell-depleted T cells, or PBMCs.

The CDR3 extends over 15 residues, inclusive of both ends. The germline V gene encodes CDR1 SGHNT and CDR2 YYREEE (reference sequence). In the source study's methods: The authors estimated nucleated cell counts from reference gene primer amplification. Libraries were prepared by immunoSEQ multiplex PCR; TCRdb keeps only in-frame clonotypes and omits some of them. V and J calls and clone size are those listed in that table; D and trimming were worked out from the DNA. The sample includes 230,000 or so clones, around 83% of them seen just once. Only one count was recorded for this clone. Because the CDR3's place on the DNA is in doubt, the DNA is left out and the CDR3 is given as listed by TCRdb.

Material for sequencing was peripheral blood. This chain links TRBV5-4 with TRBJ1-3. This TCR was sampled from a man between 35 and 55 years old who had recovered from COVID-19. CDR3 region: CASSTSGISGNTIYF.